This TCR beta chain was identified in a study of blood T cell repertoires in COVID-19. This clone was seen a single time. The CDR3 is 15 amino acids. With 4 bases clipped from V and 5 bases from J, the junction kept 10 bases outside the gene matches. Germline-derived CDR1 and CDR2 are SGHDN and FVKESK. Clones were sequenced by immunoSEQ multiplex PCR, and TCRdb holds only the in-frame ones, with some missing. The sample holds 25,000 to 35,000 clones, 90% to 95% seen once. This receptor was obtained from a human donor in a cohort sampled during active COVID-19. The chain links TRBV14 to TRBJ2-7; 8 positions match TRBD2. The sequenced material came from peripheral blood. The CDR3 here is CASSPRLGRADEQYF. The CDR3 bases are TGTGCCAGCAGCCCTCGGCTCGGGAGGGCCGACGAGCAGTACTTC.